Below, 5 T cell receptor beta chains from the same sample are listed, as sequenced in a study of radiation and T cells in renal cell carcinoma. Repertoires were generated with immunoSEQ multiplex PCR, while TCRdb's copy carries only in-frame clones and drops some. The sample includes 100,000 to 150,000 clones, roughly four fifths of them seen just once. Time point: blood 2 weeks post-SBRT. Documented treatment: 15 Gy SBRT to primary tumor, nephrectomy 4 weeks later. This material consisted of blood, taken from a patient whose treatment included radiotherapy and nephrectomy. These receptors were obtained from a man aged 50 to 60 with renal cell carcinoma.

V gene TRBV7-3 combines with J gene TRBJ2-1; D may be TRBD2 (7 bases). This CDR3 is 13 amino acids long. Germline CDR1 is SGHTA and CDR2 is FQGTGA. Trimming pared 5 bases from V and 8 bases from J, leaving 13 bases between. The chain's CDR3 is CASSITGRDEQFF. The CDR3 DNA follows: TGTGCCAGCAGCATTACAGGGAGGGATGAGCAGTTCTTC.

The rearrangement joins TRBV7-3 to TRBJ2-5; 9 bases fit TRBD2. V was clipped by 0 bases and J by 1 base; unmatched bases: 0. Per germline, CDR1 SGHTA and CDR2 FQGTGA. The CDR3 is 15 residues long. The CDR3 loop is CASSLTSGGQETQYF. The CDR3 DNA follows: TGTGCCAGCAGCTTAACTAGCGGGGGCCAAGAGACCCAGTACTTC.

The J gene is TRBJ2-2, the V gene TRBV11-1, with unresolved D. CDR1 and CDR2 (germline): SGHAT, FQDESV (reference sequence). The CDR3 runs to 14 residues. V was clipped by 4 bases and J by 3 bases, with 9 bases between them. CDR3 DNA: TGTGCCAGCAGCTCCGCCGCCCACACCGGGGAGCTGTTTTTT. Translated: CASSSAAHTGELFF.

CDR3 residues: CASSYDRDSGNTIYF. CDR3 bases: TGCGCCAGCAGCTACGACCGGGACAGTGGAAACACCATATATTTT. The chain uses TRBV5-1 and TRBJ1-3; 7 bases are a match to TRBD1. Trimming cost V 3 bases and J 3 bases; bases outside gene matches: 6. The CDR3 is 15 residues long. The germline V gene has CDR1 SGHRS and CDR2 YFSETQ.

For this clone: The same CDR3 arises from other DNA sequences in this sample as well. The rearrangement links TRBV7-2 to TRBJ1-1; D perhaps matches TRBD1 (5 bases). CDR1 SGHTA and CDR2 FQGNSA come from the germline V gene. CDR3 length equals 14 residues. V dropped 1 base and J dropped 1 base, with 7 bases sitting between them. CDR3 nucleotide sequence: TGTGCCAGCAGCTTAGGGGGCTGGAACACTGAAGCTTTCTTT. Its protein product is CASSLGGWNTEAFF.